The 28 T cell receptor beta chains given below trace back to one sample, sequenced in a study of blood T cell repertoires in COVID-19. Data came from immunoSEQ multiplex PCR; TCRdb stores just in-frame clones and leaves some out. Among around 44,000 clones, 92% were seen once, and the ten largest hold around 12%. The sequenced sample consisted of peripheral blood. These receptors originate from a human donor in a cohort sampled during active COVID-19.

This sequence joins TRBV27 and TRBJ2-7, with TRBD1 matching over 9 bases. The CDR3 spans 12 residues. Germline-derived CDR1 and CDR2 are MNHEY and SMNVEV (reference sequence). Trimming cost V 10 bases and J 5 bases; bases outside gene matches: 6. CDR3 nucleotide sequence: TGTGCCACTTCGGGACAGGGAAACGAGCAGTACTTC. Its protein product is CATSGQGNEQYF.

The chain employs TRBV5-6 and TRBJ1-2; no clear D. V was shortened by 0 bases and J by 11 bases, with 11 bases between the two germline ends. The germline V gene encodes CDR1 SGHDT and CDR2 YYEEEE. The CDR3 has 12 amino acids. The DNA for the CDR3 is TGTGCCAGCAGCTTGGGGCAGTTCGTATACACCTTC. It yields the protein CASSLGQFVYTF.

The J gene is TRBJ2-1, the V gene TRBV10-2, with 10 bases fitting TRBD2. Losses at the gene ends were 6 bases for V and 4 bases for J; bases not matched to a gene: 6. In germline, CDR1 is WSHSY, CDR2 SAAADI. This CDR3 is built from 15 residues. CDR3 bases: TGCGCCAGCAGACATAGCGGGGGGACTTACAATGAGCAGTTCTTC. It specifies CASRHSGGTYNEQFF.

This clone was found a few times. This CDR3 is CASSQFHRGSPLHF. The CDR3 region has the DNA TGTGCCAGCAGCCAGTTTCACAGGGGTTCACCCCTCCACTTT. J is TRBJ1-6 and V is TRBV7-8, with TRBD1 matching over 7 bases. This CDR3 is 14 amino acids long. Trimming removed 5 bases from V and 9 bases from J; junction bases left unmatched: 7. CDR1 and CDR2 (germline): SGHVS, FQNEAQ.

The V call is TRBV5-4, the J call TRBJ2-1; TRBD2 aligns across 8 bases. V shed 4 bases, J shed 4 bases, and the junction held 10 bases outside the gene matches. Germline V gene lookup returns CDR1 SGHNT and CDR2 YYREEE (reference sequence). The CDR3 covers 16 residues. CDR3 coding DNA: TGTGCCAGCAGCACCGGGACTAGGAGGTCGTACAATGAGCAGTTCTTC. Translation gives CASSTGTRRSYNEQFF.

J is TRBJ1-3 and V is TRBV4-3; possible D gene TRBD1, 6 bases. The V end was cut by 0 bases, the J end by 3 bases, with 12 bases between. The CDR3 has 16 amino acids. Germline V lookup: CDR1 LGHNA, CDR2 YSLEER. This chain's CDR3 is CASSQDQGLGGNTIYF. CDR3 bases: TGCGCCAGCAGCCAAGATCAGGGGCTAGGTGGAAACACCATATATTTT.

This chain joins TRBV19 and TRBJ2-7; TRBD1 matches at 7 bases. The CDR3 loop spans 14 amino acids. Germline V gene lookup returns CDR1 LNHDA and CDR2 SQIVND (reference sequence). The junction had 6 bases not matched to a gene; V was cut back by 4 bases and J by 3 bases. In DNA form, the CDR3 reads TGTGCCAGTAGTAGACGGGACAGTCGCTACGAGCAGTACTTC. Amino acids: CASSRRDSRYEQYF.

The rearrangement links TRBV9 to TRBJ1-2; D unclear. The CDR3 is made up of 14 amino acids. Germline V gene sequence: CDR1 SGDLS, CDR2 YYNGEE. Trimming removed 5 bases from V and 7 bases from J, with 18 bases in between. In DNA, the CDR3 is TGTGCCAGCAGTGCCCTTCGGGGTAGCGGTGGCTACACCTTC. It encodes CASSALRGSGGYTF.

V gene TRBV6-5 combines with J gene TRBJ1-2; D is unresolved. Germline V gene data show CDR1 as MNHEY and CDR2 as SVGAGI. Trimming stripped 4 bases from V and 8 bases from J, with 8 bases between. The CDR3 is made up of 11 amino acids. In DNA, the CDR3 is TGTGCCAGCAGTTCATCGGGGGGCTACACCTTC. It encodes CASSSSGGYTF.

The chain joins TRBV19 to TRBJ1-2; 9 nucleotides align to TRBD1. Germline trimming cut 9 bases from V and 6 bases from J; bases unmatched to any gene: 11. CDR3 length: 14 residues. Germline V gives CDR1 LNHDA, CDR2 SQIVND (reference sequence). The CDR3 loop is CASRPTGGSNGYTF. As DNA, the CDR3 is TGTGCCAGCAGACCGACAGGGGGTAGCAATGGCTACACCTTC.

V is TRBV12-3 or TRBV12-4 and J is TRBJ1-2, with D tentatively TRBD1 (5 bases). The CDR3 has 12 amino acids. Trimming took off 1 base at V and 6 bases at J, with 6 bases between the two ends. The DNA of the CDR3 is TGTGCCAGCAGTTTAGAGGGGCATGGCTACACCTTC. It yields the protein CASSLEGHGYTF.

The chain joins TRBV19 to TRBJ2-7, with 9 bases that match TRBD2. Losses at the gene ends were 4 bases for V and 0 bases for J; bases not matched to a gene: 4. The germline gives CDR1 LNHDA, CDR2 SQIVND (reference sequence). The CDR3 is 15 amino acids. CDR3 DNA sequence: TGTGCCAGTAGTACCTCGACTAGCGGCTCCTACGAGCAGTACTTC. Its protein product is CASSTSTSGSYEQYF.

The rearrangement joins TRBV19 to TRBJ1-4; D unclear. V was pared by 3 bases and J by 0 bases, with 8 bases between. CDR1 and CDR2 from the germline V gene are LNHDA and SQIVND (reference sequence). The CDR3 runs 15 residues. The CDR3 nucleotides read TGTGCCAGTAGTATTGGGCCTACAACTAATGAAAAACTGTTTTTT. This codes for CASSIGPTTNEKLFF.

This chain joins TRBV4-1 and TRBJ2-1; the D is unclear. The CDR3 contains 11 residues. The V gene's germline CDR1 is MGHRA and CDR2 YSYEKL. The germline V and J ends were trimmed by 8 bases and 9 bases, with 11 bases remaining between them. CDR3 residues: CASSLQAEQFF. CDR3 DNA: TGCGCCAGCTCCCTTCAGGCTGAGCAGTTCTTC.

A word on this clone: Within the sample, other DNA sequences also encode this same CDR3. The chain combines TRBV7-9 with TRBJ1-1, with D perhaps TRBD1 (5 bases). V was trimmed by 5 bases and J by 0 bases, leaving 7 bases between them. CDR1 SEHNR and CDR2 FQNEAQ come from the germline V gene (reference sequence). The CDR3 totals 13 residues. The CDR3 region is CASSTDMNTEAFF. The CDR3 coding sequence is TGTGCCAGCAGCACGGACATGAACACTGAAGCTTTCTTT.

V is TRBV5-1 and J is TRBJ2-1, with 10 bases lining up with TRBD1. CDR3 length: 14 amino acids. CDR1 is SGHRS, CDR2 YFSETQ, per germline. Germline trimming cut 7 bases from V and 5 bases from J; bases unmatched to any gene: 6. DNA for the CDR3: TGCGCCAGCCGGGGGACAGGGGATCACAATGAGCAGTTCTTC. Translated: CASRGTGDHNEQFF.

The V and J genes are TRBV5-5 and TRBJ1-5; TRBD1 matches at 7 bases. Germline trimming cut 2 bases from V and 4 bases from J; bases unmatched to any gene: 9. This CDR3 is 16 amino acids long. Germline CDR1 is SGHKS and CDR2 is YYEKEE (reference sequence). CDR3: CASSFDRVRENQPQHF. The CDR3 DNA is TGTGCCAGCAGCTTTGACAGGGTAAGAGAAAATCAGCCCCAGCATTTT.

The chain employs TRBV27 and TRBJ1-1; 10 bases are shared with TRBD1. V shed 4 bases, J shed 4 bases, and the junction held 9 bases outside the gene matches. CDR1 MNHEY and CDR2 SMNVEV come from the germline V gene (reference sequence). CDR3 length: 16 residues. The CDR3, as DNA: TGTGCCAGCAGTTCCGGGACAGGGGTGTTCGGCACTGAAGCTTTCTTT. This encodes CASSSGTGVFGTEAFF.

The CDR3 region is CASSQGVGTAAGGYTF. The CDR3 region has the DNA TGCGCCAGCAGCCAAGGGGTGGGGACAGCCGCCGGTGGCTACACCTTC. The V call is TRBV4-3, the J call TRBJ1-2, with 7 bases matching TRBD1. The CDR3 spans 16 residues. Germline V lookup: CDR1 LGHNA, CDR2 YSLEER. With 1 base clipped from V and 7 bases from J, the junction kept 12 bases outside the gene matches.

The V gene is TRBV19, the J gene TRBJ2-1, with D perhaps matching TRBD1 (5 bases). V was trimmed by 1 base and J by 0 bases, leaving 10 bases between them. Germline loops: CDR1 LNHDA, CDR2 SQIVND (reference sequence). The CDR3 loop spans 16 amino acids. For the CDR3, the DNA is TGTGCCAGTAGTATAGGGGGCTGGAGCTCCTACAATGAGCAGTTCTTC. It yields the protein CASSIGGWSSYNEQFF.

V is TRBV28 and J is TRBJ1-1, with 8 bases that match TRBD1. The CDR3 sequence is 15 residues long. Trimming cost V 4 bases and J 4 bases; bases outside gene matches: 8. CDR1 is MDHEN and CDR2 is SYDVKM in the germline V gene. The DNA for the CDR3 is TGTGCCAGCAGTTCTTGGGGACAGGAAGCCACTGAAGCTTTCTTT. As protein: CASSSWGQEATEAFF.

The chain recombines TRBV10-3 with TRBJ2-3; TRBD2 aligns across 9 bases. V was pared by 5 bases and J by 5 bases, with 14 bases of the junction left unmatched. Germline V gene lookup returns CDR1 ENHRY and CDR2 SYGVKD. The CDR3 is 17 amino acids. The CDR3 here is CAISPTPSGRLQDTQYF. CDR3 DNA: TGTGCCATCAGTCCCACCCCCAGCGGGAGGTTGCAAGATACGCAGTATTTT.

J is TRBJ2-3 and V is TRBV6-1; 9 bases fit TRBD2. Losses at the gene ends were 3 bases for V and 0 bases for J; bases not matched to a gene: 10. The V gene's germline CDR1 is MNHNS and CDR2 SASEGT. This CDR3 spans 18 amino acids. CDR3 nucleotides: TGTGCCAGCAGTGAGTTGGGTGGTAGCGGGGGAAGCACAGATACGCAGTATTTT. Its translation: CASSELGGSGGSTDTQYF.

V gene TRBV7-2 combines with J gene TRBJ1-2; D might be TRBD1 (5 bases). The CDR3 spans 16 residues. Per the germline V gene, CDR1 is SGHTA and CDR2 is FQGNSA. V lost 1 base and J 1 base, leaving 13 bases between the germline ends. DNA of the CDR3: TGTGCCAGCAGCTTAGGGGGTAGGGGAATTAACTATGGCTACACCTTC. Translating it yields CASSLGGRGINYGYTF.

This clone was counted once. The genes are TRBV12-5 and TRBJ2-1; 8 nucleotides line up with TRBD1. This CDR3 is built from 13 residues. Unmatched junction bases numbered 3, after V lost 5 bases and J lost 6 bases. The germline V gene has CDR1 LGHNT and CDR2 FRNRAP. The CDR3 bases are TGTGCTAGTGGTCAGGGGGCGCCCAATGAGCAGTTCTTC. Translating gives CASGQGAPNEQFF.

V and J are TRBV3-1 (or the pseudogene TRBV3-2) and TRBJ1-3, with D uncertain. The CDR3 totals 13 residues. Looked up from germline, CDR1 is LGHDT and CDR2 is YNNKEL (reference sequence). V was shortened by 1 base and J by 4 bases, with 5 bases between the two germline ends. Here the CDR3 DNA reads TGTGCCAGCAGCCAAGGCGTCGGAAACACCATATATTTT. Translating it yields CASSQGVGNTIYF.

The J gene is TRBJ1-2, the V gene TRBV5-1; 12 bases are shared with TRBD1. The CDR3 is 16 residues long. In germline, CDR1 is SGHRS, CDR2 YFSETQ. The V segment lost 3 bases and the J segment 4 bases; nucleotides outside the gene matches: 7. CDR3 region: CASSWDRGRDGYGYTF. The CDR3 bases are TGCGCCAGCAGCTGGGACAGGGGGCGCGATGGCTATGGCTACACCTTC.

This clone occurred once. J is TRBJ1-2 and V is TRBV5-1; possibly TRBD1 for D (5 bases). The CDR3 runs 14 residues. From germline, CDR1 is SGHRS and CDR2 YFSETQ. V shed 5 bases and J shed 1 base, with 12 bases lying between them. CDR3 coding DNA: TGCGCCAGCAGGTCCCAGGGAGGTAACTATGGCTACACCTTC. This encodes CASRSQGGNYGYTF.